This is a list of T cell receptor beta chains from one sample in a study of T cell changes during pregnancy in multiple sclerosis. The protocol was immunoSEQ multiplex PCR, while the TCRdb copy is restricted to in-frame clones and leaves out a portion. Of roughly 44,000 clones in the sample, about 88% were seen once. This specimen was CD8+ T cells from peripheral blood mononuclear cells, taken after pregnancy. These receptors all come from a female donor in good health, enrolled as a control in a pregnancy study. CDR3s include the opening cysteine and the closing phenylalanine or tryptophan. D genes are given only for firm matches. Clone size is given for some rows only: seen once, a few or many times, or a class if the clone is expanded.

V,J,D,size,CDR3,DNA
TRBV6-6,TRBJ1-5,TRBD1,NA,CASSYFQGAQPQHF,TGTGCCAGCAGTTATTTCCAGGGGGCTCAGCCCCAGCATTTT
TRBV29-1,TRBJ2-6,NA,NA,CSVVLQIPFSGANVLTF,TGCAGCGTTGTATTACAGATTCCCTTTTCTGGGGCCAACGTCCTGACTTTC
TRBV7-2,TRBJ2-7,NA,once,CASSLSYEQYF,TGTGCCAGCAGCCTCTCCTACGAGCAGTACTTC
TRBV9,TRBJ2-1,TRBD2,NA,CASTPGGGNEQFF,TGTGCCAGCACCCCGGGGGGGGGCAATGAGCAGTTCTTC
TRBV18,TRBJ2-3,NA,NA,CASSPPEQQEQYF,TGTGCCAGCTCACCACCGGAGCAGCAAGAGCAGTATTTT
TRBV5-4,TRBJ2-3,NA,NA,CASSLEGRDAGDTQYF,TGTGCCAGCAGCTTGGAGGGGCGGGATGCCGGGGATACGCAGTATTTT
TRBV14,TRBJ1-1,NA,once,CASSQATGGTEAFF,TGTGCCAGCAGCCAAGCTACGGGGGGTACTGAAGCTTTCTTT
TRBV7-9,TRBJ1-4,NA,NA,CASSLAFGGEDEKLFF,TGTGCCAGCAGCTTAGCGTTCGGAGGGGAGGATGAAAAACTGTTTTTT
TRBV6-5,TRBJ2-1,NA,NA,CASSEDYYNEQFF,TGTGCCAGCAGTGAGGACTATTACAATGAGCAGTTCTTC
TRBV10-3,TRBJ2-1,TRBD1,NA,CAINPGQGFSTWFF,TGTGCCATCAATCCGGGACAGGGTTTTTCGACGTGGTTCTTC